The sequence of this T cell receptor beta chain was determined in a study of blood T cell repertoires in COVID-19. Germline V gene data show CDR1 as GTSNPN and CDR2 as SVGIG (reference sequence). CDR3 length: 16 residues. V shed 3 bases and J shed 0 bases, with 12 bases lying between them. Assay used: immunoSEQ multiplex PCR; TCRdb lists only in-frame clones, some missing. The sample comprises 60,000 to 65,000 clones, around 80% of which are singletons, and less than 6% rests with the top ten. This rearrangement joins TRBV30 to TRBJ1-6; D remains unclear. Sequenced: peripheral blood. The receptor was isolated from a human donor in a cohort sampled during active COVID-19. The CDR3 DNA reads TGTGCCTGGAGAGGTGAGGGAAGCTCCTATAATTCACCCCTCCACTTT. It specifies CAWRGEGSSYNSPLHF.